Sequencing of this T cell receptor (beta chain) was carried out in a study of early T cells in non-severe SARS-CoV-2 infection. Background on the study: Sequencing of bulk RNA from unsorted whole blood was done, without chain pairing.

Germline CDR1 reads MDHEN; CDR2 reads SYDVKM. The CDR3 extends over 14 amino acids. Each single cDNA molecule received a unique molecular identifier. TCRdb re-derived calls from the 5' RACE reads in MiXCR, one entry per CDR3 protein. The repertoire includes tens of thousands of distinct CDR3 sequences, under 8.5% of them detected once, and 4.5% to 6% sits in the top ten. Study-wide results and caveats: Reliance on VDJdb matching favored anti-spike CD8 responses; private and CD4 specificities were missed.

For this clonotype: Its matching antigen is unknown. Sequence at one end of the junction differs from germline and may be a read error.

The sample was whole blood, taken at baseline. This clonotype was obtained from an adult who was a healthcare worker with PCR-confirmed SARS-CoV-2 infection or an uninfected control (not recorded which). The chain uses TRBV28 and TRBJ1-2, with D unclear. As DNA, the CDR3 is TGTGCCAGCAGTTTAGCTGGGAGCTCCTATGGCCACACCTTC. Translation gives CASSLAGSSYGHTF.